The 16 T cell receptor beta chains in this list originate from one sample, sequenced in a study of beta chain features in type 1 diabetes. Study-level results: Among patients with Type 1 diabetes, TCRB CDR3s were moderately but significantly shorter in every one of the four CD4+ subsets.

Sequenced material consisted of expressed TCRB transcripts (all of the isolated RNA was reverse transcribed). Measured with immunoSEQ multiplex PCR; TCRdb has only the in-frame clones, and not every one. The table lists more than 100,000 clones, roughly 17% of them singletons. These receptors lack a known antigen. The sequencing input was central memory CD4+ T cells from blood. The receptors originated from a man aged 25-40 years with type 1 diabetes.

This clone was seen more than once but under ten times. The rearrangement links TRBV29-1 to TRBJ1-5, with no clear D. The length of the CDR3 is 14 residues. Germline V CDR1 and CDR2: SQVTM, ANQGSEA. Trimming left V 0 bases short and J 2 bases short, with 8 bases between. This CDR3 is CSVEEGSGNQPQHF. The CDR3 nucleotides read TGCAGCGTTGAAGAAGGCTCGGGCAATCAGCCCCAGCATTTT.

The sample holds a few counts of this clone. The chain links TRBV2 to TRBJ2-5; no clear D. The CDR3 runs to 13 residues. V dropped 4 bases and J dropped 1 base, with 7 bases sitting between them. From germline, CDR1 is SNHLY and CDR2 FYNNEI. In nucleotides, the CDR3 is TGTGCCAGCAGTGGCAGTAGCCAAGAGACCCAGTACTTC. Amino acid sequence: CASSGSSQETQYF.

This clone has more than one count but fewer than ten. The V and J genes are TRBV7-2 and TRBJ2-5; no firm D call. V gave up 2 bases and J gave up 2 bases, with 12 bases separating them. CDR1 and CDR2 (germline): SGHTA, FQGNSA. The CDR3 is 15 amino acids. In DNA form, the CDR3 reads TGTGCCAGCAGCTTATTCGTAGAGTTTCAAGAGACCCAGTACTTC. It yields the protein CASSLFVEFQETQYF. Drawing the rest from reference TRBV7-2 and TRBJ2-5, the complete variable domain is GAGVSQSPSNKVTEKGKDVELRCDPISGHTALYWYRQSLGQGLEFLIYFQGNSAPDKSGLPSDRFSAERTGGSVSTLTIQRTQQEDSAVYLCASSLFVEFQETQYFGPGTRLLVL.

The chain couples TRBV6-5 to TRBJ2-5, with D possibly called TRBD1 or TRBD2 (5 bases each). The CDR3 extends over 13 amino acids. V shed 4 bases and J shed 5 bases, with 11 bases lying between them. Germline V gene data show CDR1 as MNHEY and CDR2 as SVGAGI. The CDR3 DNA follows: TGTGCCAGCAGTTCCCCCGGGGCGGAGACCCAGTACTTC. This gives the protein CASSSPGAETQYF.

A few counts support this clone. The chain employs TRBV14 and TRBJ2-3; the D call may be TRBD1 or TRBD2 (6 bases each). CDR1 is SGHDN, CDR2 FVKESK, per germline. The CDR3 is 15 amino acids. Trimming removed 5 bases at V and 2 bases at J, with 14 bases between. CDR3 in amino acids: CASSARRGLTDTQYF. DNA of the CDR3: TGTGCCAGCAGCGCACGCAGGGGACTCACAGATACGCAGTATTTT.

J is TRBJ1-6 and V is TRBV7-2, with no clear D. Germline CDR1 reads SGHTA; CDR2 reads FQGNSA. CDR3 length equals 14 residues. Trimming cost V 4 bases and J 10 bases, with 14 bases left between them. CDR3 amino acids: CASSYAAASSPLHF. In nucleotides, the CDR3 is TGTGCCAGCAGCTACGCAGCCGCGAGCTCACCCCTCCACTTT.

In its sample, this clone was seen a few times. The chain combines TRBV19 with TRBJ1-2; a possible D gene is TRBD1 (6 bases). The V end lost 6 bases, the J end lost 0 bases, and 11 bases lay between the germline ends. The length of the CDR3 is 14 residues. Germline V gene lookup returns CDR1 LNHDA and CDR2 SQIVND (reference sequence). The chain's CDR3 is CASRWTEANYGYTF. CDR3 bases: TGTGCCAGTAGATGGACAGAAGCTAACTATGGCTACACCTTC.

The chain links TRBV10-2 to TRBJ2-1; 10 bases map to TRBD1. Per the germline V gene, CDR1 is WSHSY and CDR2 is SAAADI. The CDR3 is made up of 14 amino acids. V lost 6 bases and J lost 5; bases outside the gene matches: 4. The CDR3 DNA reads as TGCGCCAGCAGGAGGGACAGGGGAAACAATGAGCAGTTCTTC. Encoded protein: CASRRDRGNNEQFF.

V gene TRBV29-1 combines with J gene TRBJ2-7; D remains unclear. CDR1 and CDR2 (germline): SQVTM, ANQGSEA. V lost 4 bases to trimming and J lost 4 bases, with 11 bases between them. The CDR3 totals 12 residues. For the CDR3, the DNA is TGCAGCGTTGGTATGTTAGGTTACGAGCAGTACTTC. It is translated as CSVGMLGYEQYF.

This clone was found a few times. The V gene is TRBV20-1, the J gene TRBJ2-1; no clear D. Germline V gene data show CDR1 as DFQATT and CDR2 as SNEGSKA (reference sequence). V lost 5 bases and J lost 5, with 4 bases in between. This CDR3 is 10 amino acids long. CDR3 sequence (DNA): TGCAGTGCTCGGGACAATGAGCAGTTCTTC. Translated: CSARDNEQFF.

This clone was observed at least ten times. The chain uses TRBV7-2 and TRBJ2-3; 10 bases are shared with TRBD2. This CDR3 is built from 16 residues. Germline CDR1 is SGHTA and CDR2 is FQGNSA. The V and J ends lost 0 bases and 3 bases, in that order; junction bases with no gene match: 3. The CDR3 region is CASSLAQLAGTDTQYF. In DNA, the CDR3 is TGTGCCAGCAGCTTAGCGCAACTAGCGGGGACAGATACGCAGTATTTT.

In this sample, this clone turned up a few times. The chain combines TRBV4-3 with TRBJ2-6; D uncertain. The CDR3 covers 16 residues. V lost 0 bases and J 4 bases, leaving 10 bases between the germline ends. Germline V gene lookup returns CDR1 LGHNA and CDR2 YSLEER. The CDR3 spells CASSQEWGTGANVLTF. Written as DNA, the CDR3 is TGCGCCAGCAGCCAAGAATGGGGTACAGGGGCCAACGTCCTGACTTTC.

This clone was seen a few times. The rearrangement uses TRBV19 and TRBJ1-4, with a tentative D call TRBD1 (5 bases). The CDR3 has 14 amino acids. The V and J ends lost 6 bases and 4 bases respectively, with 12 bases between them. CDR1 is LNHDA and CDR2 is SQIVND in the germline V gene (reference sequence). CDR3 sequence reads: CASRRDAHNEKLFF. DNA of the CDR3: TGTGCCAGTAGACGGGACGCCCATAATGAAAAACTGTTTTTT.

This clone was recorded a few times. The V gene is TRBV7-2, the J gene TRBJ1-4; a weak D match, TRBD1 (5 bases). This CDR3 is built from 13 residues. Trimming left V 8 bases short and J 7 bases short, with 14 bases between. Germline assignment: CDR1 SGHTA and CDR2 FQGNSA. CDR3 amino acids: CASAGSGFEKLFF. For the CDR3, the DNA is TGTGCCAGCGCAGGGAGCGGTTTTGAAAAACTGTTTTTT.

V is TRBV13 and J is TRBJ1-2, with a tentative D call TRBD1 (5 bases). Germline CDR1 and CDR2: PRHDT and FYEKMQ (reference sequence). V gave up 3 bases and J gave up 4 bases, with 12 bases separating them. The CDR3 is 14 amino acids. The CDR3 coding sequence is TGTGCCAGCAGCTTGACAGCCCAGGGCTATGGCTACACCTTC. As protein: CASSLTAQGYGYTF.

The sample holds a few counts of this clone. The chain links TRBV6-4 to TRBJ2-5; the match to TRBD1 covers 8 bases. Germline V gives CDR1 MRHNA, CDR2 SNTAGT. The CDR3 sequence is 16 residues long. With 5 bases clipped from V and 1 base from J, the junction kept 9 bases outside the gene matches. Written as DNA, the CDR3 is TGTGCCAGCAGTATGTCCGGGACAGGAGTCCAAGAGACCCAGTACTTC. This gives the protein CASSMSGTGVQETQYF.